Below are 19 T cell receptor beta chains sequenced from a single sample in a study of blood T cell repertoires in COVID-19. Using immunoSEQ multiplex PCR, the repertoire was profiled, and TCRdb retains in-frame clones only, with some absent. The repertoire holds about 400,000 clones, with 70% to 90% as singletons. The sequenced sample was PBMCs or T cells enriched from blood (not recorded which). These receptors were taken from a middle-aged woman with acute COVID-19.

The chain employs TRBV2 and TRBJ1-2; a weak D match, TRBD1 (6 bases). Germline V gives CDR1 SNHLY, CDR2 FYNNEI. The V end lost 6 bases, the J end lost 4 bases, and 15 bases lay between the germline ends. This CDR3 is built from 14 residues. The CDR3 protein is CASRGGEGLYGYTF. Here the CDR3 DNA reads TGTGCCAGCAGAGGGGGAGAAGGGCTCTATGGCTACACCTTC.

The chain combines TRBV7-9 with TRBJ2-7; 10 positions agree with TRBD1. This CDR3 is 15 amino acids long. V lost 1 base, J lost 3 bases, and 3 bases stayed unmatched. Germline CDR1 reads SEHNR; CDR2 reads FQNEAQ (reference sequence). CDR3 coding DNA: TGTGCCAGCAGCTTAGGACAGGGGGCGCGCTACGAGCAGTACTTC. It translates to CASSLGQGARYEQYF. The whole variable domain, remainder taken from reference TRBV7-9 and TRBJ2-7, is DTGVSQNPRHKITKRGQNVTFRCDPISEHNRLYWYRQTLGQGPEFLTYFQNEAQLEKSRLLSDRFSAERPKGSFSTLEIQRTEQGDSAMYLCASSLGQGARYEQYFGPGTRLTVT.

This clone was seen a handful of times. This chain links TRBV7-9 with TRBJ1-1; D remains ambiguous. CDR1 and CDR2 (germline): SEHNR, FQNEAQ (reference sequence). V was cut by 2 bases and J by 5 bases, with 6 bases left in between. The CDR3 is 12 residues long. CDR3 nucleotide sequence: TGTGCCAGCAGCTTATGGAGAACTGAAGCTTTCTTT. This translates into CASSLWRTEAFF.

This rearrangement joins TRBV28 to TRBJ1-6; 9 bases agree with TRBD1. Looked up from germline, CDR1 is MDHEN and CDR2 is SYDVKM. This CDR3 comprises 14 residues. Germline trimming cut 6 bases from V and 14 bases from J; bases unmatched to any gene: 11. The CDR3 here is CASRLDRGMRSLHF. The CDR3 nucleotides read TGTGCCAGCAGGCTGGACAGGGGAATGAGATCCCTCCACTTT.

The chain has TRBV2 and TRBJ1-1; the D gene is possibly TRBD1 (5 bases). Germline V gene lookup returns CDR1 SNHLY and CDR2 FYNNEI. The CDR3 sequence is 14 residues long. Trimming removed 5 bases at V and 5 bases at J, with 15 bases between. This CDR3 is CASSWGRATTEAFF. The CDR3 region has the DNA TGTGCCAGCAGTTGGGGCAGGGCTACGACTGAAGCTTTCTTT.

The chain employs TRBV21-1 and TRBJ2-7; the table's D call of TRBD2 was not tested on the DNA. TRBV21-1 is classified as a pseudogene. The CDR3 covers 16 residues. DNA of the CDR3: TGTGCCAGCAGCCCGGGGGGGCGGGGGGACTCCTACGAGCAGTACTTC. Protein product: CASSPGGRGDSYEQYF.

The gene calls are TRBV15 and TRBJ2-5; TRBD1 aligns across 7 bases. The CDR3 sequence is 15 residues long. The J segment lost 2 bases and the V segment lost 3 bases, leaving 6 bases of the junction unmatched. Germline-derived CDR1 and CDR2 are LNHNV and YYDKDF (reference sequence). The CDR3: CATSSRGQIQETQYF. The CDR3 DNA reads TGTGCCACCAGCAGCCGGGGACAGATACAAGAGACCCAGTACTTC.

In regard to this clone: The sample has other DNA sequences that encode this CDR3 too. V is TRBV7-9 and J is TRBJ1-1, with unresolved D. CDR1 and CDR2 (germline): SEHNR, FQNEAQ (reference sequence). CDR3 length: 14 amino acids. V dropped 5 bases and J dropped 0 bases, with 10 bases sitting between them. The CDR3 reads CASSLGEMNTEAFF. The CDR3 DNA reads TGTGCCAGCAGCCTTGGGGAGATGAACACTGAAGCTTTCTTT.

The rearrangement uses TRBV30 and TRBJ1-1, with TRBD1 matching 8 bases. CDR1 is GTSNPN, CDR2 SVGIG, per germline (reference sequence). V shed 2 bases, J shed 8 bases, and the junction held 13 bases outside the gene matches. CDR3 length: 15 amino acids. CDR3 in DNA: TGTGCCTGGAGTCCTCCGGACAGGGTTCACCCCGAAGCTTTCTTT. It is translated as CAWSPPDRVHPEAFF.

This rearrangement joins TRBV6-2 or TRBV6-3 to TRBJ2-5; D possibly corresponds to TRBD1 (7 bases). Germline CDR1 reads MNHEY; CDR2 reads SVGEGT. Trimming took off 4 bases at V and 4 bases at J, with 22 bases between the two ends. The CDR3 sequence is 17 residues long. The CDR3 DNA reads as TGTGCCAGCAGTTCCCTACGGCGACAGGGAGCGGGAGAGACCCAGTACTTC. It specifies CASSSLRRQGAGETQYF.

V and J are TRBV10-3 and TRBJ1-3; tentative D call: TRBD1 (6 bases). Between the trimmed V and J ends, which lost 5 bases and 4 bases, there was a span of 18 bases. Germline values: CDR1 ENHRY, CDR2 SYGVKD. The CDR3 is 16 amino acids. The CDR3 sequence: CAISQNRANLGNTIYF. The CDR3 nucleotides are TGTGCCATCAGTCAAAACAGGGCCAACTTGGGAAACACCATATATTTT.

As for this clone: Other DNA sequences from this sample encode an identical CDR3 as well. J is TRBJ2-5 and V is TRBV5-1, with 12 positions matching TRBD2. From germline, CDR1 is SGHRS and CDR2 YFSETQ. The CDR3 totals 17 residues. J lost 4 bases, V lost 0 bases, and 7 bases had no gene match. As DNA, the CDR3 is TGCGCCAGCAGCTTGGCGCCTAGCGGGGGGGCCAGAGAGACCCAGTACTTC. Its translation is CASSLAPSGGARETQYF. The full variable domain, in which reference TRBV5-1 and TRBJ2-5 provide the parts outside the CDR3, is KAGVTQTPRYLIKTRGQQVTLSCSPISGHRSVSWYQQTPGQGLQFLFEYFSETQRNKGNFPGRFSGRQFSNSRSEMNVSTLELGDSALYLCASSLAPSGGARETQYFGPGTRLLVL.

This chain uses TRBV5-1 with TRBJ2-3, with TRBD1 as a possible D gene (6 bases). Germline V lookup: CDR1 SGHRS, CDR2 YFSETQ. V shed 3 bases and J shed 6 bases, with 8 bases lying between them. The CDR3 spans 12 residues. This chain's CDR3 is CASSSRGDTQYF. In DNA form, the CDR3 reads TGCGCCAGCAGCTCCAGGGGTGATACGCAGTATTTT.

V and J are TRBV9 and TRBJ2-5; 7 bases match TRBD1. Germline lookup yields CDR1 SGDLS and CDR2 YYNGEE. The ends lost 2 bases at V and 2 bases at J; junction bases unmatched: 12. The CDR3 runs 17 residues. The CDR3 region has the DNA TGTGCCAGCAGCGTTCCCCGACAGGGTACCCTTCAAGAGACCCAGTACTTC. It yields the protein CASSVPRQGTLQETQYF.

The CDR3 sequence is CASSLNLGGTEAFF. Written as DNA, the CDR3 is TGTGCCAGCAGCTTAAACCTAGGAGGGACTGAAGCTTTCTTT. The chain uses TRBV7-9 and TRBJ1-1; D is unclear. CDR1 and CDR2 (germline): SEHNR, FQNEAQ (reference sequence). V was trimmed by 2 bases and J by 5 bases, leaving 12 bases between them. This CDR3 is 14 amino acids long.

This chain joins TRBV5-5 and TRBJ2-7; the D is unclear. The V gene's germline CDR1 is SGHKS and CDR2 YYEKEE (reference sequence). This CDR3 contains 12 residues. Trimming took 0 bases from V and 7 from J, leaving 8 bases between them. The CDR3 DNA sequence: TGTGCCAGCAGCTTGGAACAGACGGAGCAGTACTTC. Translated: CASSLEQTEQYF.

The DNA of the CDR3 is TGTGCCAGCAGCTTAGATGTCGGTAATTCACCCCTCCACTTT. It is translated as CASSLDVGNSPLHF. The rearrangement links TRBV7-9 to TRBJ1-6; no definite D call. This CDR3 spans 14 amino acids. Per germline, CDR1 SEHNR and CDR2 FQNEAQ (reference sequence). V was trimmed by 1 base and J by 6 bases, leaving 7 bases between them.

The chain has TRBV28 and TRBJ1-3; 10 bases match TRBD1. Germline trimming cut 5 bases from V and 4 bases from J; bases unmatched to any gene: 5. CDR1 is MDHEN and CDR2 is SYDVKM in the germline V gene. The CDR3 runs 15 residues. The CDR3 reads CASSPRGQGGNTIYF. CDR3 DNA sequence: TGTGCCAGCAGTCCCCGGGGACAGGGGGGAAACACCATATATTTT.

The rearrangement joins TRBV30 to TRBJ1-4; D is perhaps TRBD1 (5 bases). Per germline, CDR1 GTSNPN and CDR2 SVGIG (reference sequence). The length of the CDR3 is 13 residues. CDR3 coding DNA: TGTGCATGCGGGACTGCAACTAATGAAAAACTGTTTTTT. Translation gives CACGTATNEKLFF.